Each of the 10 T cell receptor beta chains below was sequenced from the same sample in a study of CD8+ T cells in alopecia areata. TCR sequencing used cDNA made by reverse transcription of extracted RNA. Sequencing was performed with immunoSEQ multiplex PCR; in TCRdb, only in-frame clones are kept and a portion is missing. The sample lists about 150,000 clones, about three fifths occurring once. Sequencing used CD4+ T cells sorted from blood. These receptors originate from a human donor in good health.

The J gene is TRBJ2-1, the V gene TRBV27, with D perhaps TRBD2 (5 bases). In germline, CDR1 is MNHEY, CDR2 SMNVEV (reference sequence). The CDR3 contains 14 residues. V was cut by 6 bases and J by 7 bases, with 16 bases left in between. The CDR3 DNA is TGTGCCAGCAGGGCTAGCCCCTTGGGGAATGAGCAGTTCTTC. Its translation is CASRASPLGNEQFF.

The gene calls are TRBV29-1 and TRBJ2-1, with D perhaps TRBD2 (6 bases). CDR1 and CDR2 from the germline V gene are SQVTM and ANQGSEA. The length of the CDR3 is 17 residues. The germline V and J ends were trimmed by 8 bases and 3 bases, with 26 bases remaining between them. This chain's CDR3 is CSPRRWEANQNYNEQFF. In DNA, the CDR3 is TGCAGCCCGCGCCGGTGGGAGGCTAATCAAAACTACAATGAGCAGTTCTTC.

CDR3 residues: CASSRQGGSQETQYF. As DNA, the CDR3 is TGTGCCAGCAGTCGACAGGGGGGGAGTCAAGAGACCCAGTACTTC. The chain links TRBV2 to TRBJ2-5; the match to TRBD1 covers 9 bases. The CDR3 runs 15 residues. Trimming cost V 5 bases and J 2 bases; bases outside gene matches: 6. CDR1 is SNHLY and CDR2 is FYNNEI in the germline V gene.

This clone has just a few counts. V usage is TRBV29-1 and J usage is TRBJ2-5, with TRBD1 identical over 7 bases. CDR1 is SQVTM, CDR2 ANQGSEA, per germline. The trim removed 6 bases at V and 2 bases at J, leaving 6 bases unmatched. This CDR3 has 13 amino acids. CDR3 nucleotide sequence: TGCAGCGTCTCTCGGGGACAGCAAGAGACCCAGTACTTC. This sequence encodes CSVSRGQQETQYF.

V gene TRBV29-1 combines with J gene TRBJ2-5; no definite D call. V was clipped by 3 bases and J by 1 base, with 9 bases between them. There are 13 residues in the CDR3. Germline CDR1 reads SQVTM; CDR2 reads ANQGSEA. This CDR3 is CSVESAFQETQYF. CDR3 DNA sequence: TGCAGCGTTGAGTCGGCTTTCCAAGAGACCCAGTACTTC.

V gene TRBV5-1 combines with J gene TRBJ2-7, with no clear D. With 0 bases removed from V and 7 bases from J, the gap between germline ends came to 11 bases. CDR1 and CDR2 (germline): SGHRS, YFSETQ. The CDR3 runs 13 residues. As DNA, the CDR3 is TGCGCCAGCAGCTTGGGTATAGGGCGGGAGCAGTACTTC. Amino acid sequence: CASSLGIGREQYF.

This clone has more than one count but fewer than ten. The rearrangement uses TRBV5-6 and TRBJ2-1; D unclear. The V gene's germline CDR1 is SGHDT and CDR2 YYEEEE. This CDR3 region has 11 residues. Trimming stripped 2 bases from V and 7 bases from J, with 4 bases between. Written as DNA, the CDR3 is TGTGCCAGCAGCTTTGCTAATGAGCAGTTCTTC. Translating gives CASSFANEQFF.

This clone was seen a few times. This chain uses TRBV7-7 with TRBJ2-5; TRBD2 might be the D (6 bases). Germline-derived CDR1 and CDR2 are SSHAT and FNYEAQ (reference sequence). This CDR3 has 14 amino acids. With 6 bases removed from V and 3 bases from J, the gap between germline ends came to 14 bases. CDR3 protein: CASSSTGGKETQYF. As DNA, the CDR3 is TGTGCCAGCAGTTCCACAGGAGGGAAAGAGACCCAGTACTTC.

The CDR3 nucleotides read TGCAGCCCGGGGAGGGACACTGAAGCTTTCTTT. It translates to CSPGRDTEAFF. The chain has TRBV29-1 and TRBJ1-1; D remains ambiguous. Trimming removed 8 bases from V and 3 bases from J, with 10 bases in between. The CDR3 is 11 residues long. CDR1 is SQVTM and CDR2 is ANQGSEA in the germline V gene. The complete variable domain, with remaining parts taken from reference TRBV29-1 and TRBJ1-1, reads SAVISQKPSRDICQRGTSLTIQCQVDSQVTMMFWYRQQPGQSLTLIATANQGSEATYESGFVIDKFPISRPNLTFSTLTVSNMSPEDSSIYLCSPGRDTEAFFGQGTRLTVV.

The rearrangement uses TRBV29-1 and TRBJ2-1, with D perhaps matching TRBD2 (6 bases). The CDR3 is 14 residues long. Trimming removed 6 bases at V and 6 bases at J, with 18 bases between. Germline V gene lookup returns CDR1 SQVTM and CDR2 ANQGSEA. Here the CDR3 reads CSVLTRLATNEQFF. The CDR3, as DNA: TGCAGCGTCCTGACTAGGCTGGCGACCAATGAGCAGTTCTTC.